What follows describes a single TCR beta chain. The antigen is unknown. Semi-nested PCR with Nested Universal Primer A followed constant-region reverse priming of full-length variable regions. MiXCR, run by TCRdb on the 5' RACE reads, gives a single entry per CDR3 protein. This sample has some 5,800 distinct CDR3 sequences; around 36% occur once, and the top ten carry 4.5% to 7%. Study-wide results and caveats: Tumor Treg TCRs overlapped most with tumor naive CD4+ cells. Tumor memory CD4+ T cell TCR gene usage was found to cluster with blood and lymph node memory CD4+ cells and with lymph node naive CD4+ cells.

The CDR3 runs to 12 residues. CDR1 and CDR2 (germline): DFQATT, SNEGSKA (reference sequence). Between the trimmed V and J ends, which lost 8 bases and 6 bases, there was a span of 16 bases. The sample comprised naive CD4+ T cells sorted from a lymph node. The sample's subset: naive CD4+ T cells, CD4+CD45RA+CD25-. This receptor was taken from a female donor with breast cancer. V and J are TRBV20-1 and TRBJ1-1, with D possibly being TRBD1 (5 bases). CDR3 in DNA: TGCAGTACCTGGGGCGGGGACGCTGAAGCTTTCTTT. Protein: CSTWGGDAEAFF.